This TCR beta chain comes out of a study of metastatic and nonmetastatic thyroid tumors. Study-level findings and limits: Across blood and tumor, TCR beta diversity in malignant thyroid tumors was reportedly significantly higher than in benign nodules.

With regard to this clone: Its antigen is still unknown.

Ahead of thyroid surgery, no patient had received treatment of any kind. Study processing details: Differences in CDR3 between clinicopathological groups were drawn on to build a classifier intended to discriminate distant-metastatic papillary thyroid cancer patients. TCRdb re-called clones via MiXCR from the PCR reads. V and J calls and clone size were set by TCRdb, not the authors. The repertoire holds around 46,000 clones, with around 21% as singletons. V lost 2 bases to trimming and J lost 3 bases; unmatched junction nucleotides: 7. Germline V gene sequence: CDR1 MGHRA, CDR2 YSYEKL. This CDR3 region has 16 residues.

The chain uses TRBV4-1 and TRBJ2-7; 10 bases line up with TRBD2. The source material was blood. This receptor was taken from a male donor with papillary thyroid cancer or a benign thyroid nodule (not recorded which). Some clones in this sample may be carry-over from other donors' samples. Here the CDR3 reads CASSQNIAGGYYEQYF. The CDR3 DNA reads as TGCGCCAGCAGCCAAAACATAGCGGGGGGCTACTACGAGCAGTACTTC.